This entry lists 15 T cell receptor beta chains sequenced from one sample in a study of blood T cell repertoires in COVID-19. Libraries were prepared by immunoSEQ multiplex PCR; TCRdb keeps only in-frame clonotypes and omits some of them. The sample holds under 200,000 clones, around 84% seen once. The specimen sequenced was peripheral blood. These receptors were obtained from a man in his 60s with COVID-19, enrolled during active disease.

This clone was detected a few times. The J gene is TRBJ2-7, the V gene TRBV19; 10 nucleotides agree with TRBD2. The V gene end was trimmed by 5 bases and the J gene end by 4 bases; junction bases not matched to a gene: 5. The CDR3 sequence is 14 residues long. Germline lookup yields CDR1 LNHDA and CDR2 SQIVND (reference sequence). In DNA form, the CDR3 reads TGTGCCAGTAGTGTTCTAGCGGGAGAGTACGAGCAGTACTTC. Translated: CASSVLAGEYEQYF.

This chain joins TRBV28 and TRBJ1-2, with D possibly being TRBD1 (5 bases). Germline V gives CDR1 MDHEN, CDR2 SYDVKM. The CDR3 sequence is 14 residues long. Trimming shortened V by 3 bases and J by 3 bases, and 11 bases separated the two germline ends. The DNA for the CDR3 is TGTGCCAGCAGTTTGCAGGGATGGGACTATGGCTACACCTTC. Translating gives CASSLQGWDYGYTF.

The rearrangement uses TRBV6-5 and TRBJ2-3; 7 bases are a match to TRBD2. CDR3 length equals 15 residues. The germline V gene has CDR1 MNHEY and CDR2 SVGAGI. V lost 6 bases and J lost 0; bases outside the gene matches: 6. For the CDR3, the DNA is TGTGCCAGCAGCACCGCTAGCGGAAGCACAGATACGCAGTATTTT. This translates into CASSTASGSTDTQYF.

The chain joins TRBV6-5 to TRBJ1-4, with D perhaps TRBD1 (6 bases). The germline V gene has CDR1 MNHEY and CDR2 SVGAGI. This CDR3 is built from 15 residues. The ends were cut back, 0 bases at V and 5 bases at J, with 10 bases in the middle. CDR3 DNA: TGTGCCAGCAGTTACTCCCGGACAGTAAATGAAAAACTGTTTTTT. Its translation is CASSYSRTVNEKLFF.

This sequence joins TRBV7-3 and TRBJ1-2; D remains ambiguous. Germline values: CDR1 SGHTA, CDR2 FQGTGA. The CDR3 is 14 amino acids. V was pared by 1 base and J by 2 bases, with 8 bases between. The CDR3 nucleotides read TGTGCCAGCAGCTTAAATGGAGGGAACTATGGCTACACCTTC. Translated: CASSLNGGNYGYTF.

The V gene is TRBV19, the J gene TRBJ1-2; 9 bases agree with TRBD1. The junction had 3 bases not matched to a gene; V was cut back by 3 bases and J by 4 bases. The CDR3 spans 14 residues. Germline CDR1 and CDR2: LNHDA and SQIVND (reference sequence). The CDR3 sequence: CASSMGTGRYGYTF. Here the CDR3 DNA reads TGTGCCAGTAGTATGGGGACAGGGCGCTATGGCTACACCTTC.

The chain has TRBV18 and TRBJ1-2; D unclear. The germline V and J ends were trimmed by 3 bases and 0 bases, with 8 bases remaining between them. Germline lookup yields CDR1 KGHSH and CDR2 LQKENI. The CDR3 loop spans 14 amino acids. In DNA form, the CDR3 reads TGTGCCAGCTCACCGACACCTACTAACTATGGCTACACCTTC. Translating gives CASSPTPTNYGYTF. Full variable domain (outside the CDR3, taken from reference TRBV18 and TRBJ1-2): NAGVMQNPRHLVRRRGQEARLRCSPMKGHSHVYWYRQLPEEGLKFMVYLQKENIIDESGMPKERFSAEFPKEGPSILRIQQVVRGDSAAYFCASSPTPTNYGYTFGSGTRLTVV.

This clone was found many times. The genes are TRBV18 and TRBJ1-1, with D possibly matching TRBD1 (5 bases). The CDR3 runs to 16 residues. Between the trimmed V and J ends, which lost 2 bases and 2 bases, there was a span of 15 bases. Germline V gives CDR1 KGHSH, CDR2 LQKENI. CDR3: CASSPNRGYQNTEAFF. CDR3 DNA: TGTGCCAGCTCACCAAATCGGGGGTATCAAAACACTGAAGCTTTCTTT.

The rearrangement joins TRBV6-6 to TRBJ1-5; TRBD1 aligns across 8 bases. The CDR3 covers 14 residues. The germline gives CDR1 MNHNY, CDR2 SVGAGI (reference sequence). Unmatched junction bases numbered 8, after V lost 7 bases and J lost 6 bases. The CDR3 is CASKGQGAGQPQHF. For the CDR3, the DNA is TGTGCCAGCAAGGGGCAGGGGGCCGGTCAGCCCCAGCATTTT.

The CDR3, as DNA: TGTGCCAGCAGTAACGTATGGGGGGGCCCCCATGAGCAGTTCTTC. This sequence encodes CASSNVWGGPHEQFF. The chain joins TRBV11-2 to TRBJ2-1, with D perhaps TRBD2 (7 bases). V was clipped by 6 bases and J by 8 bases, with 20 bases between them. CDR3 length: 15 residues. The germline V gene encodes CDR1 SGHAT and CDR2 FQNNGV.

The count of this clone is one. J is TRBJ1-1 and V is TRBV19, with D unclear. Trimming left V 5 bases short and J 4 bases short, with 11 bases between. Germline V gene sequence: CDR1 LNHDA, CDR2 SQIVND (reference sequence). The CDR3 totals 13 residues. This CDR3 reads CASSDTVGTEAFF. In DNA, the CDR3 is TGTGCCAGTAGTGATACAGTGGGCACTGAAGCTTTCTTT.

This chain links TRBV4-2 with TRBJ2-7; TRBD1 agrees at 8 bases. Trimming took 4 bases from V and 0 from J; bases not matched to a gene: 8. Germline V gene lookup returns CDR1 LGHNA and CDR2 YNFKEQ. The CDR3 has 16 amino acids. The CDR3 DNA follows: TGTGCCAGCAGCCGGACCCAGGGGGCCAGCTCCTACGAGCAGTACTTC. Translating it yields CASSRTQGASSYEQYF.

This chain uses TRBV25-1 with TRBJ2-1; 11 bases match TRBD2. The junction had 8 bases not matched to a gene; V was cut back by 1 base and J by 12 bases. The CDR3 has 15 residues. The germline gives CDR1 MGHDK, CDR2 SYGVNS. The CDR3: CASSELSTSGKVQFF. CDR3 DNA sequence: TGTGCCAGCAGTGAATTATCGACTAGCGGGAAGGTGCAGTTCTTC.

The chain carries TRBV5-8 and TRBJ2-2, with TRBD1 matching 11 bases. Germline loops: CDR1 SGHTS, CDR2 YDEGEE. Unmatched junction bases numbered 19, after V lost 4 bases and J lost 5 bases. CDR3 length equals 20 residues. The CDR3 sequence is CASSPQLTGQGAPRTGELFF. DNA of the CDR3: TGTGCCAGCAGCCCTCAATTGACCGGACAGGGGGCCCCTCGTACCGGGGAGCTGTTTTTT.

This chain uses TRBV3-1 (or the pseudogene TRBV3-2) with TRBJ1-2; TRBD1 aligns across 8 bases. V lost 2 bases, J lost 5 bases, and 7 bases stayed unmatched. The V gene's germline CDR1 is LGHDT and CDR2 YNNKEL (reference sequence). The CDR3 has 15 amino acids. The CDR3 loop is CASSQYQGAGYGYTF. The CDR3 DNA reads TGTGCCAGCAGCCAATATCAGGGGGCAGGTTATGGCTACACCTTC.